The 30 T cell receptor beta chains presented below share a single source sample, sequenced in a study of siplizumab effects on memory and regulatory T cells. Only in-frame clones appear in the TCRdb table, and some are missing; sequencing was by immunoSEQ multiplex PCR. The table shows over 80,000 clones, with over 80% occurring only once. The sequencing input was Tregs sorted from blood. These receptor sequences come from a human donor in good health.

The chain links TRBV4-1 to TRBJ2-2; TRBD1 agrees at 9 bases. V was clipped by 3 bases and J by 0 bases; unmatched bases: 8. This CDR3 is 18 amino acids long. Germline lookup yields CDR1 MGHRA and CDR2 YSYEKL. CDR3 sequence reads: CASSQIPRDRANTGELFF. The DNA of the CDR3 is TGCGCCAGCAGCCAGATCCCCCGGGACAGGGCGAACACCGGGGAGCTGTTTTTT.

This clone occurred a few times. The chain has TRBV5-6 and TRBJ1-5; possible D gene TRBD1, 6 bases. Deletions cut 0 bases from V and 5 bases from J, with 6 bases between. The CDR3 totals 13 residues. Germline V gene lookup returns CDR1 SGHDT and CDR2 YYEEEE. CDR3 coding DNA: TGTGCCAGCAGCTTGGGACAGGATCAGCCCCAGCATTTT. Its protein product is CASSLGQDQPQHF.

J is TRBJ2-7 and V is TRBV28; D not resolved. Germline V gives CDR1 MDHEN, CDR2 SYDVKM. Trimming stripped 2 bases from V and 3 bases from J, with 14 bases between. The CDR3 spans 15 residues. DNA of the CDR3: TGTGCCAGCAGTTTAATCGGCGACGGAGACTACGAGCAGTACTTC. This codes for CASSLIGDGDYEQYF.

This clone was detected a few times. This chain links TRBV2 with TRBJ1-2; 7 bases line up with TRBD1. The CDR3 spans 16 residues. J was trimmed by 4 bases and V by 3 bases; bases with no gene match: 11. Looked up from germline, CDR1 is SNHLY and CDR2 is FYNNEI. The CDR3 coding sequence is TGTGCCAGCAGTGACATAGAGGGACAGACCCGCTATGGCTACACCTTC. Protein sequence: CASSDIEGQTRYGYTF.

The chain recombines TRBV7-3 with TRBJ1-1; possible D gene TRBD1, 6 bases. Germline values: CDR1 SGHTA, CDR2 FQGTGA. Deletions cut 4 bases from V and 4 bases from J, with 10 bases between. The CDR3 length is 13 residues. The CDR3 DNA reads as TGTGCCAGCAGCTCAACAGGGACCACTGAAGCTTTCTTT. Translation: CASSSTGTTEAFF.

The V call is TRBV4-3, the J call TRBJ2-3, with D uncertain. CDR1 and CDR2 from the germline V gene are LGHNA and YSLEER. The CDR3 loop spans 15 amino acids. The ends were cut back, 0 bases at V and 5 bases at J, with 12 bases in the middle. As DNA, the CDR3 is TGCGCCAGCAGCCAAGAAACCCGGGCGAGAGATACGCAGTATTTT. Its protein is CASSQETRARDTQYF.

V gene TRBV2 combines with J gene TRBJ2-7; D uncertain. The CDR3 has 12 amino acids. Germline V gene data show CDR1 as SNHLY and CDR2 as FYNNEI. V was trimmed by 6 bases and J by 4 bases, leaving 10 bases between them. CDR3 loop: CASRPRLYEQYF. CDR3 DNA sequence: TGTGCCAGCAGGCCTCGACTTTACGAGCAGTACTTC.

The CDR3 protein is CASSSEEGISYNEQFF. CDR3 DNA sequence: TGTGCCAGCAGCTCAGAAGAGGGGATCTCCTACAATGAGCAGTTCTTC. The genes are TRBV11-1 and TRBJ2-1; D might be TRBD1 or TRBD2, each matching 5 bases. The CDR3 has 16 amino acids. CDR1 is SGHAT and CDR2 is FQDESV in the germline V gene (reference sequence). Trimming took off 4 bases at V and 0 bases at J, with 13 bases between the two ends.

The chain joins TRBV5-1 to TRBJ2-3, with 13 bases that match TRBD2. With 2 bases clipped from V and 6 bases from J, the junction kept 9 bases outside the gene matches. Germline V CDR1 and CDR2: SGHRS, YFSETQ. The CDR3 runs to 17 residues. In DNA form, the CDR3 reads TGCGCCAGCAGCTTAGTTCGGACTAGCGGGGGTTCGGATACGCAGTATTTT. Amino acid sequence: CASSLVRTSGGSDTQYF.

V is TRBV5-1 and J is TRBJ1-4; TRBD1 might be the D (5 bases). Per germline, CDR1 SGHRS and CDR2 YFSETQ. Trimming shortened V by 6 bases and J by 3 bases, and 9 bases separated the two germline ends. This CDR3 comprises 13 residues. The CDR3 region is CASKRGANEKLFF. DNA for the CDR3: TGCGCCAGCAAACGGGGGGCTAATGAAAAACTGTTTTTT.

The chain employs TRBV6-5 and TRBJ1-3; weak D call: TRBD1 (5 bases). V lost 5 bases, J lost 4 bases, and 15 bases lay in between. Germline V gives CDR1 MNHEY, CDR2 SVGAGI. This CDR3 is 15 amino acids long. The CDR3 sequence: CASSGIQVTGNTIYF. The CDR3 nucleotides are TGTGCCAGCAGTGGAATACAGGTGACGGGAAACACCATATATTTT.

V is TRBV5-6 and J is TRBJ1-1; D possibly corresponds to TRBD1 (5 bases). The CDR3 has 14 residues. CDR1 is SGHDT, CDR2 YYEEEE, per germline. The V gene lost 1 base and the J gene lost 5 bases, with 12 bases spanning the gap. As DNA, the CDR3 is TGTGCCAGCAGCTTGCAGGGTGGAGGGACTGAAGCTTTCTTT. It translates to CASSLQGGGTEAFF.

The chain has TRBV19 and TRBJ1-4; no clear D. The CDR3 is 13 amino acids. The germline gives CDR1 LNHDA, CDR2 SQIVND (reference sequence). Between the trimmed V and J ends, which lost 5 bases and 2 bases, there was a span of 6 bases. The CDR3 DNA reads as TGTGCCAGTAGTGCGTCCACTAATGAAAAACTGTTTTTT. This sequence encodes CASSASTNEKLFF.

V gene TRBV7-6 combines with J gene TRBJ1-4, with 7 bases aligning to TRBD1. The CDR3 sequence is 16 residues long. Germline V CDR1 and CDR2: SGHVS, FNYEAQ. J was trimmed by 5 bases and V by 0 bases; bases with no gene match: 6. CDR3 region: CASSLASPTGNEKLFF. CDR3 in DNA: TGTGCCAGCAGCTTAGCGTCTCCGACAGGGAATGAAAAACTGTTTTTT.

CDR3 in amino acids: CATSRDYGGYTF. CDR3 DNA sequence: TGTGCCACCAGCAGAGATTATGGTGGCTACACCTTC. The gene calls are TRBV15 and TRBJ1-2; D remains ambiguous. The CDR3 has 12 amino acids. CDR1 LNHNV and CDR2 YYDKDF come from the germline V gene (reference sequence). With 0 bases removed from V and 7 bases from J, the gap between germline ends came to 6 bases.

The genes are TRBV6-6 and TRBJ2-3, with TRBD1 matching 7 bases. The CDR3 is made up of 15 amino acids. The junction had 2 bases not matched to a gene; V was cut back by 1 base and J by 1 base. From germline, CDR1 is MNHNY and CDR2 SVGAGI (reference sequence). CDR3: CASSYYGTGTDTQYF. The CDR3 DNA sequence: TGTGCCAGCAGTTACTACGGGACAGGCACAGATACGCAGTATTTT.

The gene calls are TRBV5-1 and TRBJ1-3, with unresolved D. Trimming shortened V by 2 bases and J by 1 base, and 7 bases separated the two germline ends. This CDR3 contains 14 residues. CDR1 SGHRS and CDR2 YFSETQ come from the germline V gene. The CDR3 region has the DNA TGCGCCAGCAGCTTAGCGGGTTCTGGAAACACCATATATTTT. Amino acids: CASSLAGSGNTIYF.

The chain uses TRBV19 and TRBJ2-5; the match to TRBD2 covers 7 bases. Germline trimming cut 4 bases from V and 4 bases from J; bases unmatched to any gene: 9. The CDR3 spans 15 residues. Germline V lookup: CDR1 LNHDA, CDR2 SQIVND (reference sequence). The CDR3 protein is CASSKLADVPETQYF. CDR3 in DNA: TGTGCCAGTAGTAAGCTAGCGGATGTCCCAGAGACCCAGTACTTC.

This rearrangement joins TRBV9 to TRBJ2-5; 7 positions match TRBD2. This CDR3 is 15 amino acids long. Germline V gene data show CDR1 as SGDLS and CDR2 as YYNGEE. Losses at the gene ends were 0 bases for V and 1 base for J; bases not matched to a gene: 3. CDR3 nucleotides: TGTGCCAGCAGCGTAGGGGCGGGGGTCCAAGAGACCCAGTACTTC. This codes for CASSVGAGVQETQYF.

The chain employs TRBV30 and TRBJ1-5; no firm D call. CDR1 and CDR2 (germline): GTSNPN, SVGIG (reference sequence). CDR3 length equals 15 residues. Trimming removed 2 bases from V and 2 bases from J, with 13 bases in between. In DNA form, the CDR3 reads TGTGCCTGGAGTCACGGGGATCCCCGCAATCAGCCCCAGCATTTT. Translation: CAWSHGDPRNQPQHF. The variable domain in full, completed from reference TRBV30 and TRBJ1-5, reads SQTIHQWPATLVQPVGSPLSLECTVEGTSNPNLYWYRQAAGRGLQLLFYSVGIGQISSEVPQNLSASRPQDRQFILSSKKLLLSDSGFYLCAWSHGDPRNQPQHFGDGTRLSIL.

This chain links TRBV11-1 with TRBJ1-6; D is unclear. The V end was cut by 5 bases, the J end by 9 bases, with 17 bases between. CDR3 length: 15 residues. Germline V gene sequence: CDR1 SGHAT, CDR2 FQDESV (reference sequence). The CDR3 loop reads CASSPRVGPGSPLHF. The CDR3 nucleotides are TGTGCCAGCAGCCCGCGGGTAGGCCCGGGTTCACCCCTCCACTTT.

The genes are TRBV28 and TRBJ2-1, with 14 bases fitting TRBD2. After removal of 4 bases from V and 9 bases from J, the junction contained 8 bases not matched to a gene. The CDR3 extends over 16 amino acids. Germline V gene data show CDR1 as MDHEN and CDR2 as SYDVKM. This CDR3 reads CASSSTSGGEYGEQFF. The CDR3, as DNA: TGTGCCAGCAGTTCGACTAGCGGGGGGGAGTATGGTGAGCAGTTCTTC.

The chain links TRBV21-1 to TRBJ2-1; the table's D call, TRBD1, has no DNA check behind it. TRBV21-1 is listed as a pseudogene. CDR3 length: 16 amino acids. In DNA, the CDR3 is TGTGCCAGCAGCCGCCACATGAACAACTCCTACAATGAGCAGTTCTTC. Protein product: CASSRHMNNSYNEQFF.

The chain joins TRBV7-3 to TRBJ1-2; possibly TRBD1 for D (5 bases). The V end was cut by 5 bases, the J end by 8 bases, with 15 bases between. This CDR3 comprises 13 residues. In germline, CDR1 is SGHTA, CDR2 FQGTGA. CDR3 DNA: TGTGCCAGCAGCCCAACCTGGGACCGCGGCTACACCTTC. Its protein is CASSPTWDRGYTF.

The rearrangement links TRBV7-9 to TRBJ1-4; a possible D gene is TRBD1 (5 bases). Germline lookup yields CDR1 SEHNR and CDR2 FQNEAQ (reference sequence). The CDR3 loop spans 13 amino acids. V lost 5 bases and J lost 8, with 12 bases in between. The CDR3 nucleotides read TGTGCCAGCAGCAATCTACAGGTCGAAAAACTGTTTTTT. This codes for CASSNLQVEKLFF.

J is TRBJ1-2 and V is TRBV7-2; no clear D. This CDR3 is built from 14 residues. The germline V gene has CDR1 SGHTA and CDR2 FQGNSA. V was shortened by 1 base and J by 10 bases, with 16 bases between the two germline ends. This CDR3 reads CASSLDPRGQPYTF. The DNA for the CDR3 is TGTGCCAGCAGCTTAGACCCACGAGGTCAGCCCTACACCTTC.

In its sample, this clone ranks as medium-sized. V is TRBV7-9 and J is TRBJ1-1; D perhaps matches TRBD1 (5 bases). CDR1 is SEHNR, CDR2 FQNEAQ, per germline (reference sequence). Trimming stripped 5 bases from V and 6 bases from J, with 16 bases between. The CDR3 has 14 residues. The CDR3 DNA reads as TGTGCCAGCAGCGCCGACAGAGGAGTCGCTGAAGCTTTCTTT. Its translation is CASSADRGVAEAFF.

This chain connects TRBV6-7 to TRBJ1-5; D is ambiguous. Being an ORF, TRBV6-7 has a function that is uncertain. CDR3 length: 9 amino acids. V lost 6 bases, J lost 7 bases, and 1 base lay in between. The CDR3 spells CASSQPQHF. The DNA of the CDR3 is TGTGCCAGCAGCCAGCCCCAGCATTTT.

The rearrangement uses TRBV6-6 and TRBJ2-3; D remains ambiguous. Germline V gives CDR1 MNHNY, CDR2 SVGAGI (reference sequence). The CDR3 covers 13 residues. The V end lost 7 bases, the J end lost 2 bases, and 10 bases lay between the germline ends. As DNA, the CDR3 is TGTGCCAGCATGACTGGATACACAGATACGCAGTATTTT. It translates to CASMTGYTDTQYF.

The chain has TRBV9 and TRBJ2-2; 9 nucleotides align to TRBD2. V shed 0 bases and J 4 bases; nucleotides not matched to a gene: 1. The length of the CDR3 is 15 residues. Germline V CDR1 and CDR2: SGDLS, YYNGEE. The CDR3 protein is CASSVGGLATGELFF. CDR3 in DNA: TGTGCCAGCAGCGTAGGGGGACTAGCCACCGGGGAGCTGTTTTTT.